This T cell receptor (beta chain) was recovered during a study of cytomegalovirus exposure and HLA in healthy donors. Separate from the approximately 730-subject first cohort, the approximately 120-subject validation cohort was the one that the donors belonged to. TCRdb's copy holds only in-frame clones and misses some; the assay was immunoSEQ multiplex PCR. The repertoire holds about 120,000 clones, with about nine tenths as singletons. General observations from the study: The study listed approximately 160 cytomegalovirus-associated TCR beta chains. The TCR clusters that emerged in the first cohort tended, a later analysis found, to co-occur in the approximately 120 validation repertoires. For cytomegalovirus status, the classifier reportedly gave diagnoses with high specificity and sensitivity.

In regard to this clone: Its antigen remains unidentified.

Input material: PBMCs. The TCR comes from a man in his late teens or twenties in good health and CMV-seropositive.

The CDR3 protein is CASSDEDGQGMGNSPLHF. In DNA, the CDR3 is TGTGCCAGCAGTGACGAGGATGGACAGGGGATGGGTAATTCACCCCTCCACTTT. The chain joins TRBV6-4 to TRBJ1-6; TRBD1 matches at 9 bases. The CDR3 consists of 18 residues. V gave up 2 bases and J gave up 6 bases; unmatched junction bases: 11. CDR1 MRHNA and CDR2 SNTAGT come from the germline V gene.